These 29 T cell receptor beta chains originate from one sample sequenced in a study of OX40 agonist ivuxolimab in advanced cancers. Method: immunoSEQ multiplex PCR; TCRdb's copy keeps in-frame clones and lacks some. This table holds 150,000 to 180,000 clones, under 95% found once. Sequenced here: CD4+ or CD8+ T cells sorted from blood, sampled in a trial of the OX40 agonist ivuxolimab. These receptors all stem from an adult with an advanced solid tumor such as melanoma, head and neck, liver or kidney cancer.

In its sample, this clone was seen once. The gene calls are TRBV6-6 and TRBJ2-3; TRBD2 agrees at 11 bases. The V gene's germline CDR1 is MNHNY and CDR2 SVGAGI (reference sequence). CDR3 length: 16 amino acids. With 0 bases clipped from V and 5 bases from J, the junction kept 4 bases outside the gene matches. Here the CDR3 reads CASSYSLAGGGDTQYF. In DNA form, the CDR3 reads TGTGCCAGCAGTTACTCTCTAGCGGGGGGTGGAGATACGCAGTATTTT.

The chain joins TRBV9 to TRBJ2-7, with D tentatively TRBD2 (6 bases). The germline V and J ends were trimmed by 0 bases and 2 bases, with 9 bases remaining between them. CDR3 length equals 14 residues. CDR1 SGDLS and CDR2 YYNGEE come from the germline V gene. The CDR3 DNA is TGTGCCAGCAGCGTAGAATGGGGGGCCTACGAGCAGTACTTC. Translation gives CASSVEWGAYEQYF. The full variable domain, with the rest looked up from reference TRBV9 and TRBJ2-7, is DSGVTQTPKHLITATGQRVTLRCSPRSGDLSVYWYQQSLDQGLQFLIQYYNGEERAKGNILERFSAQQFPDLHSELNLSSLELGDSALYFCASSVEWGAYEQYFGPGTRLTVT.

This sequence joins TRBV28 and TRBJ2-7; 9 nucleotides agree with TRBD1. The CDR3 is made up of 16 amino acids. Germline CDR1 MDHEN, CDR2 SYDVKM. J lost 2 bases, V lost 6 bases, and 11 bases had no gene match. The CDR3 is CASSPSWGTGTYEQYF. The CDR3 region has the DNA TGTGCCAGCAGCCCTTCCTGGGGGACAGGGACCTACGAGCAGTACTTC. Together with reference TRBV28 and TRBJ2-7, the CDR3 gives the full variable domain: DVKVTQSSRYLVKRTGEKVFLECVQDMDHENMFWYRQDPGLGLRLIYFSYDVKMKEKGDIPEGYSVSREKKERFSLILESASTNQTSMYLCASSPSWGTGTYEQYFGPGTRLTVT.

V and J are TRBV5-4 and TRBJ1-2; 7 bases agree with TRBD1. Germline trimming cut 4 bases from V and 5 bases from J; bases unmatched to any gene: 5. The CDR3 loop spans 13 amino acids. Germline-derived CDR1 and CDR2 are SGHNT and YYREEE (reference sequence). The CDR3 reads CASSQQQGYGYTF. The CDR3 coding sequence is TGTGCCAGCAGCCAACAACAGGGGTATGGCTACACCTTC.

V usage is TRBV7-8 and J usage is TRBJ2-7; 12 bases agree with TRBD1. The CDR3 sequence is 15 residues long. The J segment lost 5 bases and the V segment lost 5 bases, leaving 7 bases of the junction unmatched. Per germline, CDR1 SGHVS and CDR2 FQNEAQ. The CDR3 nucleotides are TGTGCCAGCAGCATTGGGACAGGGGGCAGGAACGAGCAGTACTTC. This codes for CASSIGTGGRNEQYF.

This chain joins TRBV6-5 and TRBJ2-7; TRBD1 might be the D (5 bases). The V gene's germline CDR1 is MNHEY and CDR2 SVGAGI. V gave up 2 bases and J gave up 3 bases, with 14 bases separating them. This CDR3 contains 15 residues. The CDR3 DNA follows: TGTGCCAGCAGTTACCCTAACCTAGGGGTCTACGAGCAGTACTTC. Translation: CASSYPNLGVYEQYF.

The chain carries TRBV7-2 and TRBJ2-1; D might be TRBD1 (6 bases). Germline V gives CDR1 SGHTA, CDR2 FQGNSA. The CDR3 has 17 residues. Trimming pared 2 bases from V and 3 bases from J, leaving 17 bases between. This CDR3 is CASSLPSGADIYNEQFF. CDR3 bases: TGTGCCAGCAGCTTACCGTCAGGGGCCGATATCTACAATGAGCAGTTCTTC.

The DNA of the CDR3 is TGCGCCAGCAGCTTCGAAGGGGGGCCCAAAAACATTCAGTACTTC. It specifies CASSFEGGPKNIQYF. The J gene is TRBJ2-4, the V gene TRBV5-1; possibly TRBD1 or TRBD2 for D (6 bases each). The CDR3 covers 15 residues. V gave up 2 bases and J gave up 2 bases, with 11 bases separating them. The germline V gene has CDR1 SGHRS and CDR2 YFSETQ.

The CDR3 loop reads CASSLWRVRETQYF. Written as DNA, the CDR3 is TGTGCCAGCAGCTTGTGGCGCGTTCGGGAGACCCAGTACTTC. The chain uses TRBV5-6 and TRBJ2-5, with no clear D. The V end was cut by 1 base, the J end by 5 bases, with 12 bases between. The CDR3 contains 14 residues. CDR1 is SGHDT, CDR2 YYEEEE, per germline. Full variable domain (remainder filled in from reference TRBV5-6 and TRBJ2-5): DAGVTQSPTHLIKTRGQQVTLRCSPKSGHDTVSWYQQALGQGPQFIFQYYEEEERQRGNFPDRFSGHQFPNYSSELNVNALLLGDSALYLCASSLWRVRETQYFGPGTRLLVL.

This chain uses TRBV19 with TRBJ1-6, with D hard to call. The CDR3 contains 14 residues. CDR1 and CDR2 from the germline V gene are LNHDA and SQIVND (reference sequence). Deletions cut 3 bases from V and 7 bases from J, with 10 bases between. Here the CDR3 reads CASSILGGNSPLHF. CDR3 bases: TGTGCCAGTAGTATCCTGGGTGGGAATTCACCCCTCCACTTT.

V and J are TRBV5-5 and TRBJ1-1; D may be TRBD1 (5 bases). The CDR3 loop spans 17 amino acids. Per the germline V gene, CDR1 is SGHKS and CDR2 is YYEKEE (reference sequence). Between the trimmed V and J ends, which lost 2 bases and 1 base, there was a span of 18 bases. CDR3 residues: CASSFRQGQRQNTEAFF. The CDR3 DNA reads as TGTGCCAGCAGCTTCCGCCAGGGCCAAAGGCAGAACACTGAAGCTTTCTTT.

CDR3 coding DNA: TGCGCCAGCAGCTTGGGGCTAGCGGGAGGAGGGTCCTACGAGCAGTACTTC. Protein: CASSLGLAGGGSYEQYF. The chain employs TRBV5-1 and TRBJ2-7, with 11 bases fitting TRBD2. Trimming took 0 bases from V and 1 from J; bases not matched to a gene: 6. CDR3 length equals 17 residues. Germline CDR1 is SGHRS and CDR2 is YFSETQ.

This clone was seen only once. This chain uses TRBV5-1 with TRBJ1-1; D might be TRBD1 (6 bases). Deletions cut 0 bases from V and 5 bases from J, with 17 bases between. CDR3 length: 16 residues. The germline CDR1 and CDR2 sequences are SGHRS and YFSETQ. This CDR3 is CASSLGRQVYTTEAFF. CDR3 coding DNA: TGCGCCAGCAGCTTGGGAAGACAGGTGTATACGACTGAAGCTTTCTTT.

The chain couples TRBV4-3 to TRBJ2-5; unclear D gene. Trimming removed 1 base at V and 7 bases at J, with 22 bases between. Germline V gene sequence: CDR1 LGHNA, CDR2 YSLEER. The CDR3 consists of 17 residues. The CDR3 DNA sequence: TGCGCCAGCAGCCAAGCCCCCTGGACCGGCATCAAAGCGACCCAGTACTTC. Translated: CASSQAPWTGIKATQYF.

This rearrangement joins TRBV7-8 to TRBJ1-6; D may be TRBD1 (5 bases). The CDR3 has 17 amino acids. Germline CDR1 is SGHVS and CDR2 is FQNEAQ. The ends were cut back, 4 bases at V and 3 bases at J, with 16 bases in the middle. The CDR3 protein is CASSSTGPAGYNSPLHF. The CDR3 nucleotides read TGTGCCAGCAGCTCCACAGGCCCGGCAGGCTATAATTCACCCCTCCACTTT. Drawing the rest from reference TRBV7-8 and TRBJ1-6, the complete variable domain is GAGVSQSPRYKVAKRGQDVALRCDPISGHVSLFWYQQALGQGPEFLTYFQNEAQLDKSGLPSDRFFAERPEGSVSTLKIQRTQQEDSAVYLCASSSTGPAGYNSPLHFGNGTRLTVT.

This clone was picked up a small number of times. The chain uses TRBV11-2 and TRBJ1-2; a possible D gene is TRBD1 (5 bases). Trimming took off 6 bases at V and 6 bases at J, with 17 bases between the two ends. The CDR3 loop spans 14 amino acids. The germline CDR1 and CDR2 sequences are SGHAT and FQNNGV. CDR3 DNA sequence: TGTGCCAGCAGGGGATCGATAGGGACGAATGGCTACACCTTC. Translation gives CASRGSIGTNGYTF.

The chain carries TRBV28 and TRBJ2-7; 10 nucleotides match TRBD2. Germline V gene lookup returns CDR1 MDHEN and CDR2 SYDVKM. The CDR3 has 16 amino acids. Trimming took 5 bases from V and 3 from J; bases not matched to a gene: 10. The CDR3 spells CASSHLELAGDYEQYF. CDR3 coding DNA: TGTGCCAGCAGTCACCTAGAGCTAGCGGGGGACTACGAGCAGTACTTC.

CDR3 residues: CASSTAGGRGQETQYF. The CDR3 nucleotides are TGTGCCAGCAGCACAGCCGGGGGAAGGGGGCAAGAGACCCAGTACTTC. This chain connects TRBV9 to TRBJ2-5; either TRBD1 or TRBD2 may supply D (6 bases each). V lost 4 bases and J lost 2, with 18 bases in between. Germline-derived CDR1 and CDR2 are SGDLS and YYNGEE. The CDR3 runs 16 residues.

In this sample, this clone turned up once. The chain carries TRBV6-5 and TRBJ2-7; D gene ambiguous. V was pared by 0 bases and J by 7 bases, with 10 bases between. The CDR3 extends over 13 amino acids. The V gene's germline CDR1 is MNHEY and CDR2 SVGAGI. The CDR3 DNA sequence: TGTGCCAGCAGTTACTCGCGGACCCTAGAGCAGTACTTC. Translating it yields CASSYSRTLEQYF.

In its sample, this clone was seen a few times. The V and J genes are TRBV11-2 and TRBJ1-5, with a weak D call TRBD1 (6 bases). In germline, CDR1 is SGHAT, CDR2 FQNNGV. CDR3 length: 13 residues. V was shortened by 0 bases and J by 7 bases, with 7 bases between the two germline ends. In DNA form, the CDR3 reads TGTGCCAGCAGCTTAGATACAGGGCAGCCCCAGCATTTT. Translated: CASSLDTGQPQHF.

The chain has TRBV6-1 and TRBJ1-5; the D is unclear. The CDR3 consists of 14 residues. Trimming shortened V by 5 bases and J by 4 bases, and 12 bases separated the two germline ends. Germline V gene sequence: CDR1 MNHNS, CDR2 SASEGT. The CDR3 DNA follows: TGTGCCAGCAGTTTCCAGACATTAAATCAGCCCCAGCATTTT. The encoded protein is CASSFQTLNQPQHF.

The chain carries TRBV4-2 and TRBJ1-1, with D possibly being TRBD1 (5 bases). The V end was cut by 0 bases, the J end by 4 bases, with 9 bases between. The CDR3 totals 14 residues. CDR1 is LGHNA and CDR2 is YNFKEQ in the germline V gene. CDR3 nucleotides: TGTGCCAGCAGCCAAGAGCGGGGGGGCACTGAAGCTTTCTTT. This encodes CASSQERGGTEAFF.

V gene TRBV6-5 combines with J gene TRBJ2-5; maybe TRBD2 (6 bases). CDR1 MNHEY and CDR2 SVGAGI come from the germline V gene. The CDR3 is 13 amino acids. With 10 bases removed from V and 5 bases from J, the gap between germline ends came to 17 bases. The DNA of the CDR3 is TGTGCCACGGCGGGATCACTGGGGGAGACCCAGTACTTC. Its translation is CATAGSLGETQYF.

CDR3 sequence: CASSLSGTRLGGETQYF. CDR3 bases: TGTGCCAGCAGTTTATCGGGGACGAGGTTAGGGGGGGAGACCCAGTACTTC. V and J are TRBV27 and TRBJ2-5; D is possibly TRBD1 or TRBD2 (6 bases each). This CDR3 has 17 amino acids. Per germline, CDR1 MNHEY and CDR2 SMNVEV (reference sequence). The ends were cut back, 0 bases at V and 5 bases at J, with 19 bases in the middle.

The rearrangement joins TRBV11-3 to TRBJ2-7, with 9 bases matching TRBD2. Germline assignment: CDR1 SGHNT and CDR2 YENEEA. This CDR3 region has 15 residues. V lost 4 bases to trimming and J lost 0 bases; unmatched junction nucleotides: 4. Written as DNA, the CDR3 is TGTGCCAGCAGCTGGGCTAGCGGGGACTCCTACGAGCAGTACTTC. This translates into CASSWASGDSYEQYF.

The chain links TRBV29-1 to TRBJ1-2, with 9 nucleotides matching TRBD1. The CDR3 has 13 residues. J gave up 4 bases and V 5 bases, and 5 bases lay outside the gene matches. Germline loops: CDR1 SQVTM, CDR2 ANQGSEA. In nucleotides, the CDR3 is TGCAGCGTTACAGGACAGGGGATCTATGGCTACACCTTC. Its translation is CSVTGQGIYGYTF.

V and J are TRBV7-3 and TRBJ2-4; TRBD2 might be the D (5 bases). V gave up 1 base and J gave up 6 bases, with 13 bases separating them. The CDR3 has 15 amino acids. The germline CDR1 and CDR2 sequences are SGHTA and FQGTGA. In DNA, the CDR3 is TGTGCCAGCAGCTTAAGAGCAGCGGTCGGAAACATTCAGTACTTC. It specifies CASSLRAAVGNIQYF.

The CDR3 DNA is TGTGCCAGCAGCACAAGGACAGGGAACACTGAAGCTTTCTTT. This translates into CASSTRTGNTEAFF. The rearrangement uses TRBV7-2 and TRBJ1-1; TRBD1 matches at 7 bases. The CDR3 spans 14 residues. Looked up from germline, CDR1 is SGHTA and CDR2 is FQGNSA. V shed 5 bases, J shed 1 base, and the junction held 4 bases outside the gene matches.

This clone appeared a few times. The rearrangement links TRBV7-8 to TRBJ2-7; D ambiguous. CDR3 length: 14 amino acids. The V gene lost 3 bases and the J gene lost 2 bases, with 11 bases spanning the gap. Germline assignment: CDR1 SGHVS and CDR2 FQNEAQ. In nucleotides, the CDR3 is TGTGCCAGCAGCTTCGAACTGATGGCCTACGAGCAGTACTTC. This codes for CASSFELMAYEQYF. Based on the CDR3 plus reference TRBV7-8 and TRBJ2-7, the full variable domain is GAGVSQSPRYKVAKRGQDVALRCDPISGHVSLFWYQQALGQGPEFLTYFQNEAQLDKSGLPSDRFFAERPEGSVSTLKIQRTQQEDSAVYLCASSFELMAYEQYFGPGTRLTVT.